The next 17 T cell receptor beta chains were all read from a single sample in a study of T-cell reconstitution after alpha-beta-depleted transplantation in children. During its preparation, the TCRbeta library received unique molecular identifiers. TCRdb reprocessed the PCR reads via MiXCR and lists one record per CDR3 protein. This sample carries over 200,000 distinct CDR3 sequences, roughly a tenth of them seen once, and the ten largest clones take around 6.2%. The source was PBMCs from the stem cell graft donor, collected from the stem cell graft. These receptors originate from a human donor who donated a stem cell graft to a child with acute lymphoblastic leukemia.

In this sample, this clonotype turned up a few times. The gene calls are TRBV7-6 and TRBJ2-5; 9 bases line up with TRBD1. Germline V gene data show CDR1 as SGHVS and CDR2 as FNYEAQ. The length of the CDR3 is 16 residues. Trimming at V came to 5 bases and at J to 2 bases, leaving 9 bases not matched to a gene. CDR3: CASSLGQGTMQETQYF. The CDR3 DNA is TGTGCCAGCAGCCTCGGACAGGGGACTATGCAAGAGACCCAGTACTTC. The entire variable domain, with the rest obtained from reference TRBV7-6 and TRBJ2-5, is as follows: GAGVSQSPRYKVTKRGQDVALRCDPISGHVSLYWYRQALGQGPEFLTYFNYEAQQDKSGLPNDRFSAERPEGSISTLTIQRTEQRDSAMYRCASSLGQGTMQETQYFGPGTRLLVL.

This clonotype has a handful of counts. This chain uses TRBV7-2 with TRBJ2-7, with D unclear. The CDR3 is 13 amino acids. V was trimmed by 5 bases and J by 2 bases, leaving 10 bases between them. Germline V gene lookup returns CDR1 SGHTA and CDR2 FQGNSA. Here the CDR3 reads CASSPSLTYEQYF. The CDR3 DNA follows: TGTGCCAGCAGCCCAAGCCTAACCTACGAGCAGTACTTC. Together with reference TRBV7-2 and TRBJ2-7, the CDR3 gives the full variable domain: GAGVSQSPSNKVTEKGKDVELRCDPISGHTALYWYRQSLGQGLEFLIYFQGNSAPDKSGLPSDRFSAERTGGSVSTLTIQRTQQEDSAVYLCASSPSLTYEQYFGPGTRLTVT.

This chain links TRBV5-1 with TRBJ2-1, with TRBD2 identical over 7 bases. Unmatched junction bases numbered 9, after V lost 1 base and J lost 5 bases. The CDR3 extends over 16 amino acids. Germline V gives CDR1 SGHRS, CDR2 YFSETQ. The CDR3 sequence is CASSLLDLADDNEQFF. The CDR3 region has the DNA TGCGCCAGCAGCTTGTTGGATCTAGCGGACGACAATGAGCAGTTCTTC.

In this sample, this clonotype turned up a few times. The chain has TRBV2 and TRBJ1-1; 10 bases line up with TRBD1. This CDR3 has 16 residues. V was clipped by 7 bases and J by 1 base; unmatched bases: 9. Germline lookup yields CDR1 SNHLY and CDR2 FYNNEI. CDR3 residues: CASNPGQGLANTEAFF. The CDR3 bases are TGTGCCAGCAATCCGGGACAGGGGCTTGCGAACACTGAAGCTTTCTTT.

This clonotype was counted many times. This chain links TRBV7-9 with TRBJ2-2; D might be TRBD1 or TRBD2, each matching 5 bases. V shed 8 bases and J shed 5 bases, with 12 bases lying between them. This CDR3 comprises 13 residues. Germline CDR1 SEHNR, CDR2 FQNEAQ (reference sequence). The CDR3: CASGTLRTGELFF. The CDR3 DNA is TGTGCCAGCGGGACCCTAAGGACCGGGGAGCTGTTTTTT. Full variable domain (missing parts from reference TRBV7-9 and TRBJ2-2): DTGVSQNPRHKITKRGQNVTFRCDPISEHNRLYWYRQTLGQGPEFLTYFQNEAQLEKSRLLSDRFSAERPKGSFSTLEIQRTEQGDSAMYLCASGTLRTGELFFGEGSRLTVL.

This clonotype was counted many times. The chain carries TRBV5-1 and TRBJ2-2; 11 nucleotides match TRBD1. This CDR3 has 17 residues. Germline V gene data show CDR1 as SGHRS and CDR2 as YFSETQ. V shed 3 bases and J 4 bases; nucleotides not matched to a gene: 8. For the CDR3, the DNA is TGCGCCAGCAGCTACGGGACAGGGGGGCTTCGCACCGGGGAGCTGTTTTTT. This encodes CASSYGTGGLRTGELFF.

The chain couples TRBV12-3 or TRBV12-4 to TRBJ1-3, with D uncertain. V was pared by 5 bases and J by 4 bases, with 15 bases between. The length of the CDR3 is 15 residues. The CDR3 sequence is CASSKASRTGNTIYF. The DNA of the CDR3 is TGTGCCAGCAGTAAGGCTTCTCGTACGGGAAACACCATATATTTT.

This clonotype is medium-sized (0.01 to 0.1%) within its sample. The V gene is TRBV20-1, the J gene TRBJ2-3; unclear D gene. Deletions cut 3 bases from V and 0 bases from J, with 13 bases between. This CDR3 region has 15 residues. The V gene's germline CDR1 is DFQATT and CDR2 SNEGSKA (reference sequence). The CDR3 nucleotides read TGCAGTGCTAGCGGCGTACACCTTAGCACAGATACGCAGTATTTT. Encoded protein: CSASGVHLSTDTQYF.

Only a few counts were recorded for this clonotype. J is TRBJ1-2 and V is TRBV27, with D possibly being TRBD1 (5 bases). V shed 3 bases and J shed 8 bases, with 10 bases lying between them. Looked up from germline, CDR1 is MNHEY and CDR2 is SMNVEV (reference sequence). The CDR3 totals 12 residues. CDR3 region: CASSFRGGGYTF. As DNA, the CDR3 is TGTGCCAGCAGTTTTAGGGGTGGAGGCTACACCTTC.

This clonotype was counted ten times or more. The genes are TRBV7-2 and TRBJ2-3; 8 bases are shared with TRBD2. Per the germline V gene, CDR1 is SGHTA and CDR2 is FQGNSA. There are 17 residues in the CDR3. J was trimmed by 2 bases and V by 3 bases; bases with no gene match: 10. The CDR3 here is CASSFVGRGAVTDTQYF. The CDR3, as DNA: TGTGCCAGCAGCTTTGTAGGGCGGGGGGCGGTCACAGATACGCAGTATTTT.

This rearrangement joins TRBV20-1 to TRBJ1-2; D is possibly TRBD1 (5 bases). Germline V gives CDR1 DFQATT, CDR2 SNEGSKA (reference sequence). The V end was cut by 0 bases, the J end by 6 bases, with 20 bases between. The CDR3 has 16 residues. This CDR3 is CSARDGARVSPDGYTF. For the CDR3, the DNA is TGCAGTGCTAGAGACGGGGCCAGGGTTAGTCCCGATGGCTACACCTTC.

This clonotype was seen only a few times. The rearrangement links TRBV14 to TRBJ1-1; D remains unclear. The ends were cut back, 0 bases at V and 11 bases at J, with 13 bases in the middle. The V gene's germline CDR1 is SGHDN and CDR2 FVKESK. The length of the CDR3 is 13 residues. CDR3 in DNA: TGTGCCAGCAGCCAAGACTGGACCTTAGGGGCTTTCTTT. Translation: CASSQDWTLGAFF. Filled out from reference TRBV14 and TRBJ1-1, the complete variable domain reads EAGVTQFPSHSVIEKGQTVTLRCDPISGHDNLYWYRRVMGKEIKFLLHFVKESKQDESGMPNNRFLAERTGGTYSTLKVQPAELEDSGVYFCASSQDWTLGAFFGQGTRLTVV.

This clonotype was seen at least ten times. The V call is TRBV7-6, the J call TRBJ2-5, with D perhaps TRBD1 (5 bases). Germline V lookup: CDR1 SGHVS, CDR2 FNYEAQ. The CDR3 contains 14 residues. V lost 1 base to trimming and J lost 5 bases, with 11 bases between them. For the CDR3, the DNA is TGTGCCAGCAGCTTAGATCCAGGGTGGGAGACCCAGTACTTC. Its protein is CASSLDPGWETQYF.

This clonotype was seen more than once but under ten times. The chain has TRBV6-1 and TRBJ2-1, with a possible D match to TRBD2 (7 bases). CDR3 length: 16 amino acids. V lost 6 bases to trimming and J lost 6 bases, with 21 bases between them. Per the germline V gene, CDR1 is MNHNS and CDR2 is SASEGT. The CDR3 loop is CASSPLAGARGNEQFF. The CDR3 region has the DNA TGTGCCAGCAGCCCCTTGGCGGGGGCCAGGGGCAATGAGCAGTTCTTC.

This clonotype was counted between two and nine times. The rearrangement links TRBV7-9 to TRBJ1-1; 9 nucleotides agree with TRBD1. The V and J ends lost 1 base and 5 bases, in that order; junction bases with no gene match: 8. Germline CDR1 reads SEHNR; CDR2 reads FQNEAQ (reference sequence). The CDR3 runs 16 residues. This CDR3 reads CASSLEGNRGQTEAFF. The CDR3 nucleotides read TGTGCCAGCAGCTTAGAGGGGAACAGGGGGCAGACTGAAGCTTTCTTT. The variable domain in full, with the rest retrieved from reference TRBV7-9 and TRBJ1-1, is DTGVSQNPRHKITKRGQNVTFRCDPISEHNRLYWYRQTLGQGPEFLTYFQNEAQLEKSRLLSDRFSAERPKGSFSTLEIQRTEQGDSAMYLCASSLEGNRGQTEAFFGQGTRLTVV.

This clonotype occurred many times. The genes are TRBV6-5 and TRBJ2-1, with 7 bases fitting TRBD2. CDR3 length equals 14 residues. Germline assignment: CDR1 MNHEY and CDR2 SVGAGI. Losses at the gene ends were 0 bases for V and 12 bases for J; bases not matched to a gene: 8. CDR3 nucleotides: TGTGCCAGCAGTTACTCTACCAGCGGGGCCCCGCAGTTCTTC. The encoded protein is CASSYSTSGAPQFF.

The rearrangement links TRBV7-8 to TRBJ1-3; possibly TRBD1 for D (5 bases). The V gene lost 5 bases and the J gene lost 7 bases, with 15 bases spanning the gap. Germline V gives CDR1 SGHVS, CDR2 FQNEAQ. CDR3 length: 14 residues. DNA of the CDR3: TGTGCCAGCAGCCGACGGGACCTGGGGAACACCATATATTTT. It encodes CASSRRDLGNTIYF.